This paragraph covers one T cell receptor (beta chain) sequence. This sample is part of a study of TIL therapy for anti-PD-1-resistant metastatic lung cancer. Whole-study context: Patients had a median age of approximately 56 years (range roughly 35-80).

The libraries were made with immunoSEQ v3. Profiling relied on immunoSEQ multiplex PCR, and the TCRdb table lists in-frame clones only, not all of them. The sample holds 95,000 or so clones, approximately 65% seen once. Time point meaning: pre-treatment sample, taken before nivolumab and TIL therapy. Most excised metastases sampled were pleural nodules or supraclavicular lymph nodes. Enrollment ran from 2017 to January 2020. CDR1 and CDR2 from the germline V gene are LGHNA and YNFKEQ. The CDR3 covers 15 residues. Trimming removed 4 bases from V and 3 bases from J, with 15 bases in between. The sequences come from tumor tissue, collected at baseline. This clonotype originated in a person between 25 and 80 years old with non-small cell lung cancer. The V and J genes are TRBV4-2 and TRBJ2-5, with D possibly TRBD2 on 6 matching bases. CDR3 bases: TGTGCCAGCAGCCGACCGGGGGAGTCCGAAGAGACCCAGTACTTC. Its protein product is CASSRPGESEETQYF.